The 3 T cell receptor beta chains below all came from one sample that was sequenced in a study of cytomegalovirus exposure and HLA in healthy donors. The PCR used 60 Vbeta and 13 Jbeta primers. TCRdb's copy holds only in-frame clones and misses some; the assay was immunoSEQ multiplex PCR. The sample lists approximately 140,000 clones, about 78% seen once, with around 3.7% in the top ten. Sequenced input: PBMCs. These receptors were taken from a man aged 18-30 years in good health and CMV-seronegative.

The chain is built from TRBV6-1 and TRBJ2-3; 7 bases fit TRBD2. CDR1 and CDR2 from the germline V gene are MNHNS and SASEGT. This CDR3 is 16 amino acids long. The J segment lost 3 bases and the V segment lost 0 bases, leaving 6 bases of the junction unmatched. The CDR3 protein is CASSEALGGMTDTQYF. In nucleotides, the CDR3 is TGTGCCAGCAGTGAAGCGCTGGGGGGGATGACAGATACGCAGTATTTT.

This clone was seen only a few times. This chain joins TRBV9 and TRBJ1-2; D is perhaps TRBD1 (5 bases). This CDR3 is built from 14 residues. The V and J ends lost 4 bases and 4 bases respectively, with 14 bases between them. The germline gives CDR1 SGDLS, CDR2 YYNGEE. The CDR3, as DNA: TGTGCCAGCAGCTCCCGACCGGGACTCTATGGCTACACCTTC. Translated, it gives CASSSRPGLYGYTF.

This rearrangement joins TRBV5-1 to TRBJ1-4; D unclear. The CDR3 covers 14 residues. V was trimmed by 0 bases and J by 5 bases, leaving 8 bases between them. The germline V gene encodes CDR1 SGHRS and CDR2 YFSETQ. The DNA of the CDR3 is TGCGCCAGCAGCTTGGCCCGGGGAAATGAAAAACTGTTTTTT. Its translation: CASSLARGNEKLFF.